The 19 T cell receptor beta chains below were found in one sample sequenced in a study of blood T cells in healthy people across ages. Sample-barcoded 5' priming and a J-beta primer mix drove a second PCR of about 6 to 12 cycles. MiXCR, applied by TCRdb to the 5' RACE reads, yields one record per CDR3 protein. Here the sample spans 1,500,000 or so distinct CDR3 sequences, approximately 43% being singletons. Sequences were obtained from blood. These receptor sequences come from a woman between 18 and 30 years old in good health.

This rearrangement joins TRBV5-6 to TRBJ2-4; 7 nucleotides line up with TRBD1. The J segment lost 12 bases and the V segment lost 1 base, leaving 4 bases of the junction unmatched. CDR1 is SGHDT and CDR2 is YYEEEE in the germline V gene. The CDR3 consists of 12 residues. The CDR3 nucleotides are TGTGCCAGCAGCTTGCCCGGGACAGATCAGTACTTC. Translation: CASSLPGTDQYF. The whole variable domain, remainder taken from reference TRBV5-6 and TRBJ2-4, is DAGVTQSPTHLIKTRGQQVTLRCSPKSGHDTVSWYQQALGQGPQFIFQYYEEEERQRGNFPDRFSGHQFPNYSSELNVNALLLGDSALYLCASSLPGTDQYFGAGTRLSVL.

This clonotype was detected many times. Written as DNA, the CDR3 is TGTGCCAGCAGCCCTGGGACAGGGTATGGCTACACCTTC. Encoded protein: CASSPGTGYGYTF. This rearrangement joins TRBV12-3 or TRBV12-4 to TRBJ1-2; 9 bases fit TRBD1. With 6 bases clipped from V and 5 bases from J, the junction kept 4 bases outside the gene matches. The CDR3 loop spans 13 amino acids.

This CDR3 is CASSLLYGAGDLYNEQYF. The CDR3 bases are TGTGCCAGCAGTTTGCTCTATGGGGCAGGGGATCTGTACAATGAGCAGTACTTC. The V call is TRBV27, the J call TRBJ2-1; D perhaps matches TRBD1 (6 bases). The DNA matches TRBJ2-7 better at its end, which makes the J call doubtful. The CDR3 spans 18 residues. Germline CDR1 reads MNHEY; CDR2 reads SMNVEV (reference sequence).

The table lists this clonotype with a count of one. The chain recombines TRBV7-2 with TRBJ2-7; D unresolved. Trimming left V 2 bases short and J 5 bases short, with 13 bases between. Germline CDR1 and CDR2: SGHTA and FQGNSA. This CDR3 contains 14 residues. The CDR3 protein is CASSLRVGWNEQYF. The CDR3 DNA reads as TGTGCCAGCAGCTTAAGGGTGGGGTGGAACGAGCAGTACTTC.

The chain links TRBV6-5 to TRBJ2-1, with D perhaps TRBD1 (5 bases). Per the germline V gene, CDR1 is MNHEY and CDR2 is SVGAGI. The germline V and J ends were trimmed by 0 bases and 6 bases, with 12 bases remaining between them. This CDR3 spans 15 amino acids. This CDR3 reads CASSYSSRAVNEQFF. Here the CDR3 DNA reads TGTGCCAGCAGTTACTCCTCCAGGGCAGTCAATGAGCAGTTCTTC.

This clonotype occurred a few times. This chain uses TRBV28 with TRBJ2-7, with 9 bases matching TRBD1. V lost 2 bases, J lost 5 bases, and 7 bases stayed unmatched. There are 15 residues in the CDR3. Germline CDR1 MDHEN, CDR2 SYDVKM. The CDR3, as DNA: TGTGCCAGCAGTTTAGGGGGGACAGGGAATAACGAGCAGTACTTC. It codes for CASSLGGTGNNEQYF.

This chain uses TRBV27 with TRBJ2-2, with 12 bases lining up with TRBD2. The CDR3 extends over 16 amino acids. The V gene's germline CDR1 is MNHEY and CDR2 SMNVEV (reference sequence). J lost 3 bases, V lost 5 bases, and 4 bases had no gene match. The CDR3 is CASSPRLAGDTGELFF. The CDR3, as DNA: TGTGCCAGCAGTCCTCGACTAGCGGGAGACACCGGGGAGCTGTTTTTT.

The rearrangement joins TRBV11-3 to TRBJ2-1, with 8 bases fitting TRBD2. This CDR3 has 16 amino acids. Looked up from germline, CDR1 is SGHNT and CDR2 is YENEEA. With 1 base clipped from V and 4 bases from J, the junction kept 6 bases outside the gene matches. In DNA form, the CDR3 reads TGTGCCAGCAGCTTAGGGAGTGTAGCGGGATACAATGAGCAGTTCTTC. Translating it yields CASSLGSVAGYNEQFF.

As for this clonotype: This may stem from a read error, because a much larger clone lies one nucleotide away. The chain employs TRBV7-2 and TRBJ2-3; D is uncertain. Germline V CDR1 and CDR2: SGHTA, FQGNSA. The ends were cut back, 5 bases at V and 3 bases at J, with 9 bases in the middle. The CDR3 is made up of 13 amino acids. The CDR3 DNA reads as TGTGCCAGCAGCCACCAACATACAGATACGCAGTATTTT. Translated, it gives CASSHQHTDTQYF.

This chain connects TRBV20-1 to TRBJ2-1, with D unclear. The germline V gene has CDR1 DFQATT and CDR2 SNEGSKA (reference sequence). V was clipped by 3 bases and J by 10 bases, with 16 bases between them. The CDR3 totals 13 residues. DNA for the CDR3: TGCAGTGCTAGTTCTCACTCACTCTACGAGCAGTTCTTC. Translation gives CSASSHSLYEQFF.

This rearrangement joins TRBV27 to TRBJ2-5; D gene unclear. The end of the DNA is better explained by TRBJ2-7, so the J call may be wrong. The germline CDR1 and CDR2 sequences are MNHEY and SMNVEV (reference sequence). CDR3 length: 13 amino acids. DNA of the CDR3: TGTGCCAGCAGTACCATCGACGGCTACGAGCAGTACTTC. Residues: CASSTIDGYEQYF.

This clonotype was found a few times. The V call is TRBV2, the J call TRBJ1-6; no clear D gene. Germline V CDR1 and CDR2: SNHLY, FYNNEI. The CDR3 has 14 amino acids. V was clipped by 8 bases and J by 3 bases, with 11 bases between them. In nucleotides, the CDR3 is TGTGCCAGCGGGATCCGGGACTATAATTCACCCCTCCACTTT. It specifies CASGIRDYNSPLHF.

The CDR3 region has the DNA TGTGCCAGCAGCTTAGGGGGACTAGCGGGGAACTCCTACGAGCAGTACTTC. This translates into CASSLGGLAGNSYEQYF. The V and J genes are TRBV13 and TRBJ2-7; TRBD2 matches at 13 bases. V was pared by 0 bases and J by 0 bases, with 2 bases of the junction left unmatched. Germline V gene lookup returns CDR1 PRHDT and CDR2 FYEKMQ (reference sequence). The length of the CDR3 is 17 residues.

There are a few counts of this clonotype. This chain connects TRBV20-1 to TRBJ2-7; 10 nucleotides match TRBD2. This CDR3 is 15 amino acids long. Germline V gene data show CDR1 as DFQATT and CDR2 as SNEGSKA (reference sequence). With V trimmed by 3 bases and J by 0 bases, 5 bases remained unmatched. CDR3 protein: CSASRSGRASYEQYF. The CDR3 nucleotides are TGCAGTGCTAGCCGGAGCGGGAGGGCCTCCTACGAGCAGTACTTC.

The genes are TRBV6-5 and TRBJ1-3; D is unclear. The CDR3 runs 15 residues. The V and J ends lost 2 bases and 2 bases respectively, with 10 bases between them. Germline CDR1 reads MNHEY; CDR2 reads SVGAGI. CDR3 sequence (DNA): TGTGCCAGCAGTTACGGCATTACGGCTGGAAACACCATATATTTT. It codes for CASSYGITAGNTIYF.

This clonotype came up a few times. The chain links TRBV29-1 to TRBJ2-5, with 11 bases matching TRBD1. Trimming at V came to 5 bases and at J to 3 bases, leaving 5 bases not matched to a gene. Germline CDR1 reads SQVTM; CDR2 reads ANQGSEA. The length of the CDR3 is 14 residues. The CDR3 is CSVSWTGGEETQYF. CDR3 nucleotide sequence: TGCAGCGTTTCGTGGACAGGGGGCGAAGAGACCCAGTACTTC.

The V and J genes are TRBV7-3 and TRBJ1-1, with TRBD1 identical over 7 bases. This CDR3 spans 14 amino acids. Germline trimming cut 5 bases from V and 3 bases from J; bases unmatched to any gene: 6. The germline V gene encodes CDR1 SGHTA and CDR2 FQGTGA. CDR3 amino acids: CASSVQGSDTEAFF. CDR3 DNA: TGTGCCAGCAGCGTACAGGGGTCGGACACTGAAGCTTTCTTT. Complete variable domain (other parts from reference TRBV7-3 and TRBJ1-1): GAGVSQTPSNKVTEKGKYVELRCDPISGHTALYWYRQSLGQGPEFLIYFQGTGAADDSGLPNDRFFAVRPEGSVSTLKIQRTERGDSAVYLCASSVQGSDTEAFFGQGTRLTVV.

V usage is TRBV10-3 and J usage is TRBJ1-1; 8 bases line up with TRBD1. V lost 6 bases, J lost 3 bases, and 6 bases stayed unmatched. The CDR3 loop spans 14 amino acids. Germline V gives CDR1 ENHRY, CDR2 SYGVKD. The DNA of the CDR3 is TGTGCCATCAGAGCAGGGGGCACAGACACTGAAGCTTTCTTT. Protein product: CAIRAGGTDTEAFF.

The chain joins TRBV27 to TRBJ1-4; 8 bases are a match to TRBD1. Germline-derived CDR1 and CDR2 are MNHEY and SMNVEV (reference sequence). V dropped 5 bases and J dropped 7; count of bases not matched to a gene: 3. The CDR3 covers 13 residues. The CDR3 DNA reads as TGTGCCAGCAGTGGACAGGGATCTGAAAAACTGTTTTTT. Protein sequence: CASSGQGSEKLFF.